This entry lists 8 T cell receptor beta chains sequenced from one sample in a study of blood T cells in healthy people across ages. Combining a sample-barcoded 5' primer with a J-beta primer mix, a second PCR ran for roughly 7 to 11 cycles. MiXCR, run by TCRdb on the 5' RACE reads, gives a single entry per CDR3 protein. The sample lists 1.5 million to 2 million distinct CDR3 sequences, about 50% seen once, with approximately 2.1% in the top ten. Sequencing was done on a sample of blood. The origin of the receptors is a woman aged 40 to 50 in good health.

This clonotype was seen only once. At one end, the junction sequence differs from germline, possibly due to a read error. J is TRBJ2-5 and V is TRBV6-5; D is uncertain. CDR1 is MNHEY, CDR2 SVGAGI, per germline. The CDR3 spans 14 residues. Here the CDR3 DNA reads TGTGCCCGCAGCCCATTGGCACGCCAAGAGACCCAGTACTTC. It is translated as CARSPLARQETQYF.

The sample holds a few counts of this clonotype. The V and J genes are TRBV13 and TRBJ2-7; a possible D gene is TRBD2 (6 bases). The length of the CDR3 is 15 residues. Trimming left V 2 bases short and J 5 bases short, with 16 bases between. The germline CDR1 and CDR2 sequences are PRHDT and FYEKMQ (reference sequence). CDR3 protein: CASSLSPGVSHEQYF. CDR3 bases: TGTGCCAGCAGCTTATCACCGGGGGTTTCCCACGAGCAGTACTTC.

CDR3 sequence (DNA): TGTGCCAGCATCGGTCCGGGTTATCTTGAGACCCAGTACTTC. Protein sequence: CASIGPGYLETQYF. The rearrangement links TRBV28 to TRBJ2-5; no firm D call. The CDR3 is made up of 14 amino acids. The germline CDR1 and CDR2 sequences are MDHEN and SYDVKM. The V end was cut by 7 bases, the J end by 5 bases, with 17 bases between. Based on the CDR3 plus reference TRBV28 and TRBJ2-5, the full variable domain is DVKVTQSSRYLVKRTGEKVFLECVQDMDHENMFWYRQDPGLGLRLIYFSYDVKMKEKGDIPEGYSVSREKKERFSLILESASTNQTSMYLCASIGPGYLETQYFGPGTRLLVL.

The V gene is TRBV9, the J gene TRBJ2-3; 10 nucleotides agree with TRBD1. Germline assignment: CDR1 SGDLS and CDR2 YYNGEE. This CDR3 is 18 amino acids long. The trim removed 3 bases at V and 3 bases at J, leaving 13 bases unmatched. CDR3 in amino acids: CASSDPGQGIRGTDTQYF. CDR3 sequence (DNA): TGTGCCAGCAGCGACCCGGGACAGGGGATTCGAGGGACAGATACGCAGTATTTT.

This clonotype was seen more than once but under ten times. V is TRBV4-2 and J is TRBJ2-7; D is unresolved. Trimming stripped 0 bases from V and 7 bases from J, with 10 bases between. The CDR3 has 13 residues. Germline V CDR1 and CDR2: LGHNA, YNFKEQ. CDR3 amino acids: CASSQEGTSEQYF. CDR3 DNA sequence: TGTGCCAGCAGCCAAGAAGGAACCTCGGAGCAGTACTTC.

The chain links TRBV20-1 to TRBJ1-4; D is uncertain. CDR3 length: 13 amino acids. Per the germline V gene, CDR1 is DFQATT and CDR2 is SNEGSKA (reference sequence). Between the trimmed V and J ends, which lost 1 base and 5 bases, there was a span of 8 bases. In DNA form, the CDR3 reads TGCAGTGCTAGAGGAAATTTCAATGAAAAACTGTTTTTT. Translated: CSARGNFNEKLFF.

DNA of the CDR3: TGCAGTGCTAGCCGATCACCCTCGAGCACAGATACGCAGTATTTT. Amino acids: CSASRSPSSTDTQYF. The J gene is TRBJ2-3, the V gene TRBV20-1; D ambiguous. Between the trimmed V and J ends, which lost 3 bases and 0 bases, there was a span of 13 bases. Germline V CDR1 and CDR2: DFQATT, SNEGSKA (reference sequence). The CDR3 sequence is 15 residues long.

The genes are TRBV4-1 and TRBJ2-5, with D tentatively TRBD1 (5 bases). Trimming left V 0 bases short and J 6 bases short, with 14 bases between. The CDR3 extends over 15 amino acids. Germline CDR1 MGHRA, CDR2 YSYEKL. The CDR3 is CASSQDWAGPKTQYF. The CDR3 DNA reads TGCGCCAGCAGCCAAGATTGGGCAGGGCCGAAGACCCAGTACTTC.